A selection of T cell receptor beta chains follows, all from one sample in a study of blood T cells in healthy people across ages. TCRdb reprocessed the 5' RACE reads with MiXCR, giving one entry per CDR3 protein. The sample contains some 1.5 million distinct CDR3 sequences, roughly 30% of which appear only once. The specimen sequenced was blood. All receptors derive from a woman in her twenties or thirties in good health. CDR3s include the opening cysteine and the closing phenylalanine or tryptophan. The D gene is left open where the match is weak.

v_call	j_call	d_call	cdr3_aa
TRBV27	TRBJ1-2	TRBD1	CASSPGTGLGYTF
TRBV2	TRBJ2-5	TRBD2	CASRGGLAGVETQYF
TRBV6-5	TRBJ1-2	TRBD1	CASRNGGGWKFGYTF
TRBV29-1	TRBJ2-1	-	CSEGLSEQFF
TRBV12-3/TRBV12-4	TRBJ2-3	-	CASSLARPGGTGDTQYF
TRBV20-1	TRBJ2-2	-	CSGGRGNTGELFF
TRBV7-9	TRBJ2-7	-	CASSLYLEQYF
TRBV21-1	TRBJ2-5	-	CASALFNGQGRAETQYF
TRBV6-1	TRBJ2-1	TRBD2	CASSDPGTSGYNEQFF
TRBV15	TRBJ2-7	-	CATSPGISYEQYF
TRBV20-1	TRBJ2-4	TRBD2	CSATTSGQNIQYF
TRBV4-3	TRBJ2-5	-	CASSQDHRASHETQYF
TRBV20-1	TRBJ1-2	-	CSARDPGRPAYGYTF
TRBV12-3/TRBV12-4	TRBJ1-5	-	CASGTTVINQPQHF
TRBV7-6	TRBJ2-7	-	CASSLTGAGPPYEQYF
TRBV4-3	TRBJ1-2	-	CASSQDPAGAAGDYGYTF
TRBV10-2	-	TRBD1	CASTRGQGSEQYF
TRBV7-9	-	-	CASSSRTDAYEQYF
TRBV18	TRBJ2-7	-	CASSPAGCEQYF
TRBV6-6	TRBJ2-1	-	CATARLNNEQFF
TRBV18	TRBJ2-7	TRBD1	CASSPPDRPPYEQYF
TRBV7-2	TRBJ1-4	-	CASSPTDIFGEKRFF
TRBV7-2	TRBJ1-4	TRBD1	CASSFRGGRGHEKLFF
TRBV20-1	TRBJ1-3	-	CSARQSSGNTLYF
TRBV20-1	TRBJ2-6	-	CSARDPGAGANVPTF
TRBV10-3	TRBJ1-2	-	CATRDIGDVYGYTF
TRBV27	TRBJ1-2	TRBD1	CASSSARGHGYTF
TRBV12-3/TRBV12-4	TRBJ1-1	-	CASSFADQAFF
TRBV5-1	TRBJ2-7	-	CASSLGDWTYEQYF
TRBV3-1	TRBJ2-3	TRBD1	CASSAIHRGTDTQYF
TRBV3-1	TRBJ2-1	TRBD2	CASTRGLAYNEQFF
TRBV10-1	TRBJ2-7	-	CASSDYVGEQYF
TRBV2	TRBJ2-7	TRBD2	CASLTSGGAYEQYF
TRBV27	TRBJ2-5	-	CASSPAPNEQYF
TRBV7-2	TRBJ1-5	TRBD1	CASSPQGQGRGQPQHF
TRBV9	TRBJ2-3	-	CASSVLQSTDTQYF
TRBV28	TRBJ2-4	TRBD1	CASSPRTGGTAKNIQYF
TRBV13	-	TRBD2	CASSLSLWGTTGYEQYF
TRBV9	TRBJ2-5	TRBD1	CASSVTGTAGETQYF